These 6 T cell receptor beta chains share one sample of origin, sequenced in a study of blood T cell repertoires in COVID-19. The data were produced by immunoSEQ multiplex PCR, yet TCRdb's version contains in-frame clones alone and is incomplete. The table shows fewer than 250,000 clones, with around 85% occurring only once. Sequenced material: PBMCs or T cells enriched from blood (not recorded which). The receptors come from a woman aged 30 to 39 who had recovered from COVID-19.

The CDR3 spells CASTSGPYEQYF. DNA for the CDR3: TGTGCCAGCACTAGCGGACCCTACGAGCAGTACTTC. The V and J genes are TRBV28 and TRBJ2-7, with 7 bases matching TRBD2. CDR3 size: 12 residues. Trimming at V came to 7 bases and at J to 2 bases, leaving 2 bases not matched to a gene. Germline V gene lookup returns CDR1 MDHEN and CDR2 SYDVKM.

The table lists this clone with a few counts. The chain couples TRBV7-8 to TRBJ2-7; 7 bases line up with TRBD2. Germline V lookup: CDR1 SGHVS, CDR2 FQNEAQ. CDR3 length: 17 amino acids. V shed 3 bases and J 2 bases; nucleotides not matched to a gene: 13. CDR3 loop: CASSFVGASGTTYEQYF. The CDR3 DNA is TGTGCCAGCAGCTTCGTCGGAGCTAGCGGTACGACCTACGAGCAGTACTTC. Full variable domain (remainder filled in from reference TRBV7-8 and TRBJ2-7): GAGVSQSPRYKVAKRGQDVALRCDPISGHVSLFWYQQALGQGPEFLTYFQNEAQLDKSGLPSDRFFAERPEGSVSTLKIQRTQQEDSAVYLCASSFVGASGTTYEQYFGPGTRLTVT.

This chain links TRBV19 with TRBJ1-2; 8 bases agree with TRBD1. CDR3 length: 17 residues. Per germline, CDR1 LNHDA and CDR2 SQIVND (reference sequence). With 3 bases clipped from V and 4 bases from J, the junction kept 13 bases outside the gene matches. The CDR3 sequence: CASSILAGGGSGYGYTF. The DNA of the CDR3 is TGTGCCAGTAGTATCTTGGCAGGGGGCGGATCGGGCTATGGCTACACCTTC.

V usage is TRBV28 and J usage is TRBJ1-1, with TRBD1 matching over 8 bases. The CDR3 runs to 15 residues. With 5 bases clipped from V and 7 bases from J, the junction kept 12 bases outside the gene matches. Germline CDR1 is MDHEN and CDR2 is SYDVKM. The CDR3 DNA is TGTGCCAGCAGTACATCCGGACAGGGTAGTGTTGAAGCTTTCTTT. This encodes CASSTSGQGSVEAFF.

The rearrangement joins TRBV28 to TRBJ2-1; unclear D gene. This CDR3 has 17 residues. Germline CDR1 reads MDHEN; CDR2 reads SYDVKM. The ends were cut back, 4 bases at V and 1 base at J, with 17 bases in the middle. The CDR3 protein is CASSSPSRVVSYNEQFF. CDR3 in DNA: TGTGCCAGCAGTTCCCCTTCTCGCGTAGTTTCCTACAATGAGCAGTTCTTC. Full variable domain (outside the CDR3, taken from reference TRBV28 and TRBJ2-1): DVKVTQSSRYLVKRTGEKVFLECVQDMDHENMFWYRQDPGLGLRLIYFSYDVKMKEKGDIPEGYSVSREKKERFSLILESASTNQTSMYLCASSSPSRVVSYNEQFFGPGTRLTVL.

This rearrangement joins TRBV15 to TRBJ2-7; 8 bases map to TRBD1. V dropped 0 bases and J dropped 3; count of bases not matched to a gene: 4. From germline, CDR1 is LNHNV and CDR2 YYDKDF (reference sequence). This CDR3 spans 15 amino acids. CDR3 residues: CATSRDWTGSYEQYF. The CDR3 coding sequence is TGTGCCACCAGCAGAGATTGGACAGGGAGCTACGAGCAGTACTTC.